A selection of T cell receptor beta chains follows, all from one sample in a study of blood T cell repertoires in COVID-19. Here immunoSEQ multiplex PCR was the method, and the copy in TCRdb shows in-frame clones only, minus some. Altogether 200,000 to 250,000 clones are present, about nine tenths being singletons, with the ten largest covering about 6.3%. Sample: peripheral blood. Receptor source: a man between 60 and 70 years old who had recovered from COVID-19. CDR3s include the opening cysteine and the closing phenylalanine or tryptophan. Each record gives: J gene, V gene, CDR3 protein.

TRBJ1-1	TRBV28	CASTQGAPGVAEAFF
TRBJ2-1	TRBV9	CASRAGTSGSNEQFF
TRBJ1-4	TRBV15	CATSRRTGSSEKLFF
TRBJ2-3	TRBV23-1	CASSRGTSGRGTDTQYF
TRBJ2-3	TRBV3-1/TRBV3-2	CASSQGLAGGTHTAQYF
TRBJ2-2	TRBV9	CASSVFSSGSRTGELFF
TRBJ1-2	TRBV9	CASSVAIRGVNYGYTF
TRBJ2-3	TRBV7-2	CASSLGQVEDTQYF
TRBJ2-1	TRBV7-9	CAQSPVLKGNEQFF
TRBJ1-1	TRBV19	CASSITGGGSEAFF
TRBJ2-3	TRBV4-2	CASSPGTSGSTDTQYF
TRBJ1-6	TRBV3-1/TRBV3-2	CASSQSGSSYNSPLHF
TRBJ2-1	TRBV7-3	CASSLMGTSGKNEQFF
TRBJ1-2	TRBV2	CASILPGQATYGYTF
TRBJ2-5	TRBV11-2	CASSSGTSGTVILQETQYF
TRBJ1-6	TRBV19	CASRGTDYNSPLHF
TRBJ1-1	TRBV6-5	CASRVTGGTEAFF
TRBJ2-7	TRBV19	CASSKLAGYTGEQYF
TRBJ2-5	TRBV28	CASSLAETQYF
TRBJ1-1	TRBV24-1	CATSDAGTGGTEAFF
TRBJ2-5	TRBV28	CASSLTGGPNFVETQYF
TRBJ1-3	TRBV5-5	CASSLTMGALGSGNTIYF
TRBJ2-1	TRBV14	CASSPLSGKSSYNEQFF
TRBJ2-3	TRBV5-1	CASSLQTDTQYF
TRBJ2-3	TRBV4-1	CASSHPGTSGDRSTDTQYF